The clone carrying this T cell receptor beta chain was recorded at least ten times. Its antigen is undetermined. The entry originates in a study of early T cells in non-severe SARS-CoV-2 infection. Study-wide context: Sequencing was performed on bulk RNA from unsorted whole blood, leaving chains unpaired.

CDR3 size: 12 residues. Trimming removed 6 bases at V and 6 bases at J, with 11 bases between. Whole-study results and caveats: Matching results from VDJdb favored anti-spike CD8 responses, leaving private and CD4 specificities undetected.

One entry per CDR3 protein, called by TCRdb with MiXCR from the 5' RACE reads. This sample carries under 30,000 distinct CDR3 sequences, around 5.1% of them seen once, and the ten largest clones take around 26%. The receptor comes from an adult who was a healthcare worker with PCR-confirmed SARS-CoV-2 infection or an uninfected control (not recorded which). V and J are TRBV12-3 or TRBV12-4 and TRBJ1-1; D perhaps matches TRBD1 (6 bases). Sequenced input: whole blood. CDR3 sequence reads: CASRTQGAEAFF. CDR3 DNA: TGTGCCAGCAGGACACAGGGAGCTGAAGCTTTCTTT.